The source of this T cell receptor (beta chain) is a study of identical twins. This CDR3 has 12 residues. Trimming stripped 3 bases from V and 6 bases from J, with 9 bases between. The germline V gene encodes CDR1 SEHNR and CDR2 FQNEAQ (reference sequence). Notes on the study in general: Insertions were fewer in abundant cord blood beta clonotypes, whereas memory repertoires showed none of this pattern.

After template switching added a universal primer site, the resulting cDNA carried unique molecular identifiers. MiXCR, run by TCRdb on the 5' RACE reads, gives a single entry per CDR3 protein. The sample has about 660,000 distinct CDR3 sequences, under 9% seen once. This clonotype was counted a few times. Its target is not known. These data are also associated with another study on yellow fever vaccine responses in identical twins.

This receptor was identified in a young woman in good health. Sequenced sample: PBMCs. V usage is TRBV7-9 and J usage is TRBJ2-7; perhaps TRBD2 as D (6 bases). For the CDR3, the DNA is TGTGCCAGCAGCTTCTGGGAGGCCGAGCAGTACTTC. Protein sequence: CASSFWEAEQYF.